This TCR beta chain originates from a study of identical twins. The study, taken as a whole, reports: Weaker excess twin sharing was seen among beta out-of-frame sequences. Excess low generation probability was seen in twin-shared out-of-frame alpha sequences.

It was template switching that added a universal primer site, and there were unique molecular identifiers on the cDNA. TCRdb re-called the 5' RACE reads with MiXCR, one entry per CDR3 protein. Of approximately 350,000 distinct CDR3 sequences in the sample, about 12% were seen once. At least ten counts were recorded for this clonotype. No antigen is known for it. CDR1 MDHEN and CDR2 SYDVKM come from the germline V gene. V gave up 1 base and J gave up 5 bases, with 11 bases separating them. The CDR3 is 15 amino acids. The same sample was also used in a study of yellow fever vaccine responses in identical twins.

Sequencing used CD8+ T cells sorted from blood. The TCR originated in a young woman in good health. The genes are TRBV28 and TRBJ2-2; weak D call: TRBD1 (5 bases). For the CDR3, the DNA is TGTGCCAGCAGTTTATCGACGGACAATACCGGGGAGCTGTTTTTT. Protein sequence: CASSLSTDNTGELFF.